This entry features one TCR beta chain sequence. This sample stems from a study of blood T cell repertoires in COVID-19. As originally analysed: By means of reference gene primer amplification, nucleated cell counts were estimated. Using immunoSEQ multiplex PCR, the repertoire was profiled, and TCRdb retains in-frame clones only, with some absent. Clone size and the V and J calls come from that table; the DNA yielded D and trimming. This table has more than 100,000 clones, 70% to 90% appearing once. The J segment lost 5 bases and the V segment lost 3 bases, leaving 9 bases of the junction unmatched. The CDR3 is 16 residues long. Germline V lookup: CDR1 LGHDT, CDR2 YNNKEL (reference sequence).

This receptor was taken from a man aged 50 to 59 in a cohort sampled during active COVID-19. The sample consisted of peripheral blood. This chain links TRBV3-1 (or the pseudogene TRBV3-2) with TRBJ2-5; 10 bases align to TRBD1. The CDR3 DNA follows: TGTGCCAGCAGCCAGAACCGGGACAGGGGTGGCGAGACCCAGTACTTC. Translating gives CASSQNRDRGGETQYF.